Listed below are T cell receptor beta chains from one sample, sequenced in a study of preoperative IRX-2 immunotherapy in early breast cancer. The table came from immunoSEQ multiplex PCR; TCRdb's copy has only in-frame clones and leaves some out. Among around 57,000 clones, roughly 95% were seen once, and the ten largest hold around 1.7%. This specimen was collected from a patient treated with IRX-2 immunotherapy. These receptors came from a human donor with breast cancer. Both conserved end residues are part of each CDR3. A D gene is named only where the DNA matches it firmly. Some rows have no size entry. The others give once, few or many, or a class for an expanded clone.

CASSLGDSSMREQYF | TGCGCCAGCAGCTTGGGGGACTCGTCCATGCGCGAGCAGTACTTC | TRBV5-1 | - | TRBJ2-7 | -
CASRLTGADTQYF | TGTGCCAGCAGATTGACAGGGGCAGATACGCAGTATTTT | TRBV28 | - | TRBJ2-3 | TRBD1
CASSLFGNTGELFF | TGTGCCAGCAGCTTATTCGGAAACACCGGGGAGCTGTTTTTT | TRBV7-9 | - | TRBJ2-2 | -
CASRTGENTEAFF | TGTGCCAGCAGGACAGGGGAGAACACTGAAGCTTTCTTT | TRBV2 | few | TRBJ1-1 | TRBD1
CAISTGTGGFSGTEAFF | TGTGCCATCAGTACCGGGACAGGGGGCTTTAGTGGGACTGAAGCTTTCTTT | TRBV10-3 | - | TRBJ1-1 | TRBD1
CASSLALGQGKTGNTIYF | TGTGCCAGCAGCTTGGCCTTGGGACAGGGAAAGACTGGAAACACCATATATTTT | TRBV5-4 | - | TRBJ1-3 | TRBD1
CASSQTGDTGELFF | TGTGCCAGCAGCCAAACAGGGGACACCGGGGAGCTGTTTTTT | TRBV7-9 | - | TRBJ2-2 | TRBD1
CASTRTGPGELFF | TGTGCCAGTACTCGGACAGGTCCCGGGGAGCTGTTTTTT | TRBV21-1 | - | TRBJ2-2 | -
CASSPARETQYF | TGTGCCAGCAGCCCAGCAAGAGAGACCCAGTACTTC | TRBV7-2 | - | TRBJ2-5 | -
CASRIRDRDEQYF | TGTGCCAGTAGAATTCGGGACAGGGACGAGCAGTACTTC | TRBV19 | - | TRBJ2-7 | TRBD1
CASSLILGSYEQYF | TGTGCCAGTAGTCTGATTTTAGGCTCCTACGAGCAGTACTTC | TRBV19 | - | TRBJ2-7 | -
CSVAPNSNQPQHF | TGCAGCGTTGCTCCTAATAGCAATCAGCCCCAGCATTTT | TRBV29-1 | - | TRBJ1-5 | -
CASSSTVHNEQFF | TGTGCCAGCAGTTCAACGGTACACAATGAGCAGTTCTTC | TRBV27 | - | TRBJ2-1 | -
CASSQPWDLQETQYF | TGCGCCAGCAGCCAACCCTGGGACCTCCAAGAGACCCAGTACTTC | TRBV4-1 | - | TRBJ2-5 | -
CASSLNLSPANEQFF | TGTGCCAGCAGCTTAAACCTAAGCCCTGCCAATGAGCAGTTCTTC | TRBV7-3 | - | TRBJ2-1 | -
CASSLKLSPGHPTTYEQYF | TGCGCCAGCAGCTTAAAACTATCTCCGGGACACCCCACCACCTACGAGCAGTACTTC | TRBV5-1 | once | TRBJ2-7 | -
CASSFSATNEKLFF | TGTGCCAGCTCATTTTCGGCAACTAATGAAAAACTGTTTTTT | TRBV18 | - | TRBJ1-4 | -
CASSLSSPGNANQPQHF | TGTGCCAGCAGCTTATCAAGCCCGGGGAACGCCAATCAGCCCCAGCATTTT | TRBV7-8 | - | TRBJ1-5 | -
CAHGGRDTEAFF | TGTGCCCACGGGGGTCGGGACACTGAAGCTTTCTTT | TRBV6-6 | - | TRBJ1-1 | -
CASTPQGWETQYF | TGTGCCAGCACCCCACAGGGATGGGAGACCCAGTACTTC | TRBV7-9 | - | TRBJ2-5 | -
CASSPRATNYGYTF | TGTGCCAGCTCACCACGGGCAACTAACTATGGCTACACCTTC | TRBV18 | - | TRBJ1-2 | -
CASSLGGTGGLYEQFF | TGTGCCAGCAGCTTAGGGGGGACAGGGGGCTTGTATGAGCAGTTCTTC | TRBV11-2 | few | TRBJ2-1 | TRBD1
CASSQQWGRGGDEQFF | TGCGCCAGCAGCCAACAATGGGGCAGGGGAGGGGATGAGCAGTTCTTC | TRBV4-3 | once | TRBJ2-1 | -
CASSSDYLGPTTNEKLFF | TGTGCCAGCAGTTCAGACTACCTGGGACCGACAACTAATGAAAAACTGTTTTTT | TRBV28 | - | TRBJ1-4 | -
CASSLQRELFF | TGTGCCAGCAGTCTTCAGAGGGAGCTGTTTTTT | TRBV28 | - | TRBJ2-2 | -
CAISGGSADTQYF | TGTGCCATCAGTGGGGGGAGCGCAGATACGCAGTATTTT | TRBV10-3 | - | TRBJ2-3 | -
CASSLETGTNTGELFF | TGTGCCAGCAGCTTAGAGACAGGGACGAACACCGGGGAGCTGTTTTTT | TRBV7-6 | - | TRBJ2-2 | TRBD1
CASRLTGGRNTIYF | TGTGCCAGCAGGCTAACAGGGGGTCGAAACACCATATATTTT | TRBV6-5 | - | TRBJ1-3 | TRBD1
CASSRRGTGNTGELFF | TGTGCCAGCTCACGACGCGGGACAGGGAACACCGGGGAGCTGTTTTTT | TRBV18 | - | TRBJ2-2 | TRBD1
CASIRSIGLPFNEQFF | TGTGCCAGCATTCGGTCCATAGGCTTGCCCTTCAATGAGCAGTTCTTC | TRBV2 | - | TRBJ2-1 | -
CASSSGQVYGYTF | TGTGCCAGCAGCTCAGGACAGGTGTATGGCTACACCTTC | TRBV11-2 | - | TRBJ1-2 | TRBD1
CASSYVGDSYEQYF | TGTGCCAGCAGTTACGTCGGGGACAGCTACGAGCAGTACTTC | TRBV6-6 | - | TRBJ2-7 | TRBD1
CASTPQGVGEEAFF | TGTGCCAGCACCCCACAGGGGGTGGGTGAGGAAGCTTTCTTT | TRBV7-8 | - | TRBJ1-1 | TRBD1
CASSYPGNQPQHF | TGTGCCAGCAGTTACCCGGGCAATCAGCCCCAGCATTTT | TRBV6-5 | - | TRBJ1-5 | -
CGSGGDYGYTF | TGTGGCTCGGGGGGGGACTATGGCTACACCTTC | TRBV28 | few | TRBJ1-2 | -
CASSLNSLDEQYF | TGTGCCAGCAGCTTAAATTCGCTAGACGAGCAGTACTTC | TRBV7-3 | - | TRBJ2-7 | -
CASRQREYSYEQYF | TGTGCCAGTCGACAGCGGGAGTACTCCTACGAGCAGTACTTC | TRBV7-8 | - | TRBJ2-7 | TRBD2
CASSFDMLRELNTEAFF | TGTGCCAGCAGCTTTGACATGCTAAGGGAGCTGAACACTGAAGCTTTCTTT | TRBV5-5 | - | TRBJ1-1 | -